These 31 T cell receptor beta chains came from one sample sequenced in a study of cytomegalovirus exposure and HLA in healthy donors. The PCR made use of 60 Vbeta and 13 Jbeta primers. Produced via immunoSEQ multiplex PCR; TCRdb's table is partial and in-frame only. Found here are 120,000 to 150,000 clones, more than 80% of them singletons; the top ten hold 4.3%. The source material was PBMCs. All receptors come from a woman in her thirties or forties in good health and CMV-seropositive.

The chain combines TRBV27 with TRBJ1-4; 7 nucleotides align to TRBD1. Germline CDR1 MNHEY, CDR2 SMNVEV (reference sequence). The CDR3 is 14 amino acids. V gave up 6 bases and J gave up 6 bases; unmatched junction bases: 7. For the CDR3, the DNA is TGTGCCAGCAGCCCAGGGGGGTTTTATGAAAAACTGTTTTTT. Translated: CASSPGGFYEKLFF.

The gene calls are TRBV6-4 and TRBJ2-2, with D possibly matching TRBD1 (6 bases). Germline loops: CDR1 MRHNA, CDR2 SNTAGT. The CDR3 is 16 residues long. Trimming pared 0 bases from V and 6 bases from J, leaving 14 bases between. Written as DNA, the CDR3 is TGTGCCAGCAGTGACTCGAGTAGGGGGAATCCCGGGGAGCTGTTTTTT. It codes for CASSDSSRGNPGELFF.

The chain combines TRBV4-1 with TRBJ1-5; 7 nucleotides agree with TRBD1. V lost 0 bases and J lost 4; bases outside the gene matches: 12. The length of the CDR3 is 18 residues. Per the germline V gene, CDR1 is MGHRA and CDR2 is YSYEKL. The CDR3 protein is CASSQDPGGPGQNQPQHF. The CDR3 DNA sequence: TGCGCCAGCAGCCAAGATCCGGGTGGTCCGGGACAGAATCAGCCCCAGCATTTT.

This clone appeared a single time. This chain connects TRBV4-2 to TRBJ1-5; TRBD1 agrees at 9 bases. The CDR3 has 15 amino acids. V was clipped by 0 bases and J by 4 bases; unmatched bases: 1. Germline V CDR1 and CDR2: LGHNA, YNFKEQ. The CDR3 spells CASSQDGQGNQPQHF. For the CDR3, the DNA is TGTGCCAGCAGCCAAGACGGACAGGGGAATCAGCCCCAGCATTTT.

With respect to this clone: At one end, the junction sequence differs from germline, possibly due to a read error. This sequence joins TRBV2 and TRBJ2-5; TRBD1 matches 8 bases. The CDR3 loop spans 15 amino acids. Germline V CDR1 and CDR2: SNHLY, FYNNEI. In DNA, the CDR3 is TGTGCCAGCAGACAAACCGGGACAGGACAAGGGACCCAGTACTTC. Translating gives CASRQTGTGQGTQYF.

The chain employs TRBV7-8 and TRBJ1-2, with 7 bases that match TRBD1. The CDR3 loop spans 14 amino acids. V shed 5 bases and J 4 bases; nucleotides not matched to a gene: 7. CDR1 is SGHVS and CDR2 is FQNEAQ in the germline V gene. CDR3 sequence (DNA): TGTGCCAGCAGCCCGCCGGGACAGACCTATGGCTACACCTTC. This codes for CASSPPGQTYGYTF.

The CDR3, as DNA: TGCGCCAGCAGCCCGGACCGACTAGCGGGAGATGAGCAGTTCTTC. This encodes CASSPDRLAGDEQFF. This chain joins TRBV5-1 and TRBJ2-1, with 12 bases fitting TRBD2. V was clipped by 4 bases and J by 8 bases; unmatched bases: 7. CDR3 length: 15 residues. CDR1 and CDR2 (germline): SGHRS, YFSETQ. The complete variable domain, with remaining parts taken from reference TRBV5-1 and TRBJ2-1, reads KAGVTQTPRYLIKTRGQQVTLSCSPISGHRSVSWYQQTPGQGLQFLFEYFSETQRNKGNFPGRFSGRQFSNSRSEMNVSTLELGDSALYLCASSPDRLAGDEQFFGPGTRLTVL.

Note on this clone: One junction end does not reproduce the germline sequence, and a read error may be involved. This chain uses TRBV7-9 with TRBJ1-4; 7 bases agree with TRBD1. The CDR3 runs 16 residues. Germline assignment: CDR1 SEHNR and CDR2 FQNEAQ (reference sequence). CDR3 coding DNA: TGTTCCAGCAGCTTTAATCAGGGGGGACTGGGCGAAAAACTGTTTTTT. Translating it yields CSSSFNQGGLGEKLFF.

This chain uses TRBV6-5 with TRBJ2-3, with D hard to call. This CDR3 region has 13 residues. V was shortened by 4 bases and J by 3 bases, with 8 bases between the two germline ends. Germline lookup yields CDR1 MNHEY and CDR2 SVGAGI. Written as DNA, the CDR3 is TGTGCCAGCAGTTTAGTATGGACAGATACGCAGTATTTT. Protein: CASSLVWTDTQYF.

This chain's CDR3 is CASSFGTDPSGNTIYF. The CDR3 DNA follows: TGTGCCAGCAGTTTCGGGACAGACCCCTCTGGAAACACCATATATTTT. The chain joins TRBV6-5 to TRBJ1-3, with TRBD1 matching 7 bases. This CDR3 has 16 residues. J was trimmed by 0 bases and V by 4 bases; bases with no gene match: 6. The V gene's germline CDR1 is MNHEY and CDR2 SVGAGI.

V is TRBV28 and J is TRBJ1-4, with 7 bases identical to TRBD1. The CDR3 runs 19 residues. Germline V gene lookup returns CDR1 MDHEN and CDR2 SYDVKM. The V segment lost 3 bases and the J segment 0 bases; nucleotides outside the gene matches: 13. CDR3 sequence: CASSFLGGGDETTNEKLFF. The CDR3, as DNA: TGTGCCAGCAGTTTCCTTGGAGGGGGCGACGAAACAACTAATGAAAAACTGTTTTTT.

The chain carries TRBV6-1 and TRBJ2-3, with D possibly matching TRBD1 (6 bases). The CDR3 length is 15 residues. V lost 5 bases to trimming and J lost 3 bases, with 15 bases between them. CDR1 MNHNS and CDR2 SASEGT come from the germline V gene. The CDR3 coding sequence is TGTGCCAGCAGTCTACAGGGTGTTGGGACAGATACGCAGTATTTT. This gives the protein CASSLQGVGTDTQYF.

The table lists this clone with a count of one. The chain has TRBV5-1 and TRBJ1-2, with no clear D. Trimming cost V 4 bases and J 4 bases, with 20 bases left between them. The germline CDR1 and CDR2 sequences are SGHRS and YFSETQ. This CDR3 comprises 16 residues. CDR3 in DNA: TGCGCCAGCAGCCCCGGGTCTTCCAATCGGGGCTATGGCTACACCTTC. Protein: CASSPGSSNRGYGYTF.

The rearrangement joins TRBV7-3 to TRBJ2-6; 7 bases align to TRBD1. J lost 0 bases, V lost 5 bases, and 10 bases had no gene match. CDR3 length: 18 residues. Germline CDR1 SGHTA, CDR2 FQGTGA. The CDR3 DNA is TGTGCCAGCAGCCCTTTAGGGGGCAGGGCCTCTGGGGCCAACGTCCTGACTTTC. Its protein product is CASSPLGGRASGANVLTF.

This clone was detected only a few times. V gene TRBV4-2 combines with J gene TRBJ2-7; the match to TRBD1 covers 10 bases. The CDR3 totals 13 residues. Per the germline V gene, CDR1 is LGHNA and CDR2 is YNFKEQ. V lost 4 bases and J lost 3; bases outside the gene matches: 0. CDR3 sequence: CASSRDRGYEQYF. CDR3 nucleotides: TGTGCCAGCAGCCGGGACAGGGGCTACGAGCAGTACTTC.

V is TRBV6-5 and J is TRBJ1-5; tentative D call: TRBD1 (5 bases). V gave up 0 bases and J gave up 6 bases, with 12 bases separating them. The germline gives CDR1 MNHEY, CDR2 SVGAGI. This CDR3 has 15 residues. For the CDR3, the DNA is TGTGCCAGCAGTTACTCTTCAAGGGGAGGTCAGCCCCAGCATTTT. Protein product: CASSYSSRGGQPQHF.

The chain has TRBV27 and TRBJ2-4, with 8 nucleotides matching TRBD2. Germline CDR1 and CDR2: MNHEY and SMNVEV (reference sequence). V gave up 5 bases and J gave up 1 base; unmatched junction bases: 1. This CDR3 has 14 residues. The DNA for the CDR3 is TGTGCCAGCAGTCGGGGGGGGGCCAAAAACATTCAGTACTTC. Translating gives CASSRGGAKNIQYF.

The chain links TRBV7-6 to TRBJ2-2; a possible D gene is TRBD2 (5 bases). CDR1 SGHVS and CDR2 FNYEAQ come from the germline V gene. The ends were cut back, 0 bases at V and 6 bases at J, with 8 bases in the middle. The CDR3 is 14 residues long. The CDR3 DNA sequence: TGTGCCAGCAGCTTAGCAGGGAGTCCCGGGGAGCTGTTTTTT. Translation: CASSLAGSPGELFF. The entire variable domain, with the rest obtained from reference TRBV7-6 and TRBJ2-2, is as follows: GAGVSQSPRYKVTKRGQDVALRCDPISGHVSLYWYRQALGQGPEFLTYFNYEAQQDKSGLPNDRFSAERPEGSISTLTIQRTEQRDSAMYRCASSLAGSPGELFFGEGSRLTVL.

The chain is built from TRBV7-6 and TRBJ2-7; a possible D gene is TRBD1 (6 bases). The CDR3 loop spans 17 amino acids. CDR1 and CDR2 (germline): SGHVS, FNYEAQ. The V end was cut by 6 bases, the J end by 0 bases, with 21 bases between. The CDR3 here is CASRIPPPGTYSYEQYF. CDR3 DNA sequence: TGTGCCAGCAGAATTCCCCCACCCGGGACATACTCCTACGAGCAGTACTTC.

CDR3: CASTRMGGGGGTEAFF. The DNA for the CDR3 is TGTGCCAGCACTCGAATGGGCGGGGGTGGCGGCACTGAAGCTTTCTTT. The chain carries TRBV25-1 and TRBJ1-1, with D possibly TRBD1 on 5 matching bases. The germline gives CDR1 MGHDK, CDR2 SYGVNS. The CDR3 loop spans 16 amino acids. The ends were cut back, 7 bases at V and 4 bases at J, with 22 bases in the middle.

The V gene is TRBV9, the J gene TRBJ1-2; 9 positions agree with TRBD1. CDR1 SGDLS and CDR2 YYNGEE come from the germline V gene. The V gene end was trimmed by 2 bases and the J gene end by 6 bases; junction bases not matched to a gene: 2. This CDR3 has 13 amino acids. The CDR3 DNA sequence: TGTGCCAGCAGCGTGGGGACAGGGAATGGCTACACCTTC. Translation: CASSVGTGNGYTF. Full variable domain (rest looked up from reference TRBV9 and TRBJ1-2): DSGVTQTPKHLITATGQRVTLRCSPRSGDLSVYWYQQSLDQGLQFLIQYYNGEERAKGNILERFSAQQFPDLHSELNLSSLELGDSALYFCASSVGTGNGYTFGSGTRLTVV.

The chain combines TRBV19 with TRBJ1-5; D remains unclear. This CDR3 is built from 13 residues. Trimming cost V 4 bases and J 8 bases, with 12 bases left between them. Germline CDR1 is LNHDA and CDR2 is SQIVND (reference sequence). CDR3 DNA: TGTGCCAGTAGTACCGGTGTGAGGGAGCCCCAGCATTTT. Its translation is CASSTGVREPQHF.

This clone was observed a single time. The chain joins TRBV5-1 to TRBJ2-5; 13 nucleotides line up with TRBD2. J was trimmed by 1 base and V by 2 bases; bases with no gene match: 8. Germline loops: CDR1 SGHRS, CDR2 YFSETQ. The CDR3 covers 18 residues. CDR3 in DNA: TGCGCCAGCAGCTTAGCGAGACTAGCGGGGGGCCTCCAAGAGACCCAGTACTTC. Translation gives CASSLARLAGGLQETQYF.

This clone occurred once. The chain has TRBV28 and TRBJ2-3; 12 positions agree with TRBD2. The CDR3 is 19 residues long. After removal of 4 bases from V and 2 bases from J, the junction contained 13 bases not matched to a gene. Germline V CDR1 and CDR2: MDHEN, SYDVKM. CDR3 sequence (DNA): TGTGCCAGCAGTTCCTCCTTGGGGCTAGCGGGAGGGGTCACAGATACGCAGTATTTT. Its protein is CASSSSLGLAGGVTDTQYF.

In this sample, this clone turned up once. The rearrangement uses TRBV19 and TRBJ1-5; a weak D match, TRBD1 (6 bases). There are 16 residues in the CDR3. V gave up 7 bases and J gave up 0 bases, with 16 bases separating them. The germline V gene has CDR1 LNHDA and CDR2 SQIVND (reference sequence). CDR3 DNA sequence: TGTGCCAGTAAGGGGGTGTTAGGTATTAGCAATCAGCCCCAGCATTTT. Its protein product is CASKGVLGISNQPQHF.

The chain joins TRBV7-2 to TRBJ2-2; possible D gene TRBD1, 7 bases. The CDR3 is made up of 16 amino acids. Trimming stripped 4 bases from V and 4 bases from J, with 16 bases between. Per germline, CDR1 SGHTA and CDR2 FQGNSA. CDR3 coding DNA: TGTGCCAGCAGCTCGTTCAGGGGGGCGGGCACCGGGGAGCTGTTTTTT. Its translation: CASSSFRGAGTGELFF.

CDR3 nucleotide sequence: TGTGCCAGCAGTCGTGACTTGGGTGCAAACATTCAGTACTTC. Its protein is CASSRDLGANIQYF. This chain joins TRBV28 and TRBJ2-4; D is uncertain. V was shortened by 5 bases and J by 6 bases, with 14 bases between the two germline ends. The length of the CDR3 is 14 residues. From germline, CDR1 is MDHEN and CDR2 SYDVKM.

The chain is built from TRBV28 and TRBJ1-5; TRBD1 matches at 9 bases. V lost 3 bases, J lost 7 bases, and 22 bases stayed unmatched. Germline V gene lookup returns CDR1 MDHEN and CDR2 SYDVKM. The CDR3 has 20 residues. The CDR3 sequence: CASSFGGGTGMGYAKQPQHF. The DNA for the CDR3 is TGTGCCAGCAGTTTCGGGGGAGGGACAGGGATGGGTTACGCCAAACAGCCCCAGCATTTT.

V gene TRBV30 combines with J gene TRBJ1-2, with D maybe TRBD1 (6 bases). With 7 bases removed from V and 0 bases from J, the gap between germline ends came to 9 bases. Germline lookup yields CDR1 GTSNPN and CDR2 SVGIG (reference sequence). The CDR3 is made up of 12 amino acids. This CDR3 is CAFGQPNYGYTF. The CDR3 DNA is TGTGCCTTTGGACAGCCTAACTATGGCTACACCTTC.

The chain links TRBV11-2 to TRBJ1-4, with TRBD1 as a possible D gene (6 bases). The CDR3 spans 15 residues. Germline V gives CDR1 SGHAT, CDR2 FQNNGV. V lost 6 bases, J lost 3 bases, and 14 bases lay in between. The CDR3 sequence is CASSFTGLANEKLFF. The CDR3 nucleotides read TGTGCCAGCAGTTTTACAGGGCTTGCTAATGAAAAACTGTTTTTT.

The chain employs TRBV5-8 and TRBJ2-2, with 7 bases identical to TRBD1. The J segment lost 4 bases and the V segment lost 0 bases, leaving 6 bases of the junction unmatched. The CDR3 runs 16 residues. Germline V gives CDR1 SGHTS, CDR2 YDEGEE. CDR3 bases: TGTGCCAGCAGCTTGGCTCAGGGGGTGGTCACCGGGGAGCTGTTTTTT. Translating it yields CASSLAQGVVTGELFF.